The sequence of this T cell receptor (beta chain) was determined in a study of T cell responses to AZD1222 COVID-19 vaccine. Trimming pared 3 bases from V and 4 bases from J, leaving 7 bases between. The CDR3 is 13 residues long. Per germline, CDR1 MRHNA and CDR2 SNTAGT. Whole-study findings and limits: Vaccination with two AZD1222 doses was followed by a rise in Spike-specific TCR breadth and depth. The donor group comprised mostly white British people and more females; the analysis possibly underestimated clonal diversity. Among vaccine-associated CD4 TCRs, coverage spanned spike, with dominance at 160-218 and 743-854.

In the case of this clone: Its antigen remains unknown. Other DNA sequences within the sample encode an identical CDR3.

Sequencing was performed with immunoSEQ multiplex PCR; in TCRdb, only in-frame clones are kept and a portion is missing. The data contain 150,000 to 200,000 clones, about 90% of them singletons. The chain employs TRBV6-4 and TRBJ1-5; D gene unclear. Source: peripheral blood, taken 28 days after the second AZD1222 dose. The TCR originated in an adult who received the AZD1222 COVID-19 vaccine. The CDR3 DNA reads TGTGCCAGCAGTGAACAACGAAATCAGCCCCAGCATTTT. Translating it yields CASSEQRNQPQHF.